This entry describes one T cell receptor (beta chain). The antigen remains unidentified. One end of the junction does not line up with germline, which may come from a read error. The authors drew around 9.3 milliliters of peripheral blood from each donor. The CDR3 contains 12 residues. The germline gives CDR1 SGDLS, CDR2 YYNGEE. This entry comes from a study of blood T cells in healthy people across ages. With a J-beta primer mix and a sample-barcoded 5' primer, a second PCR ran about 6 to 11 cycles. A single record per CDR3 protein comes from TCRdb applying MiXCR to the 5' RACE reads. This sample has fewer than 800,000 distinct CDR3 sequences, with about 25% found just once. Study-wide points: Whereas aged donors had fewer naive CD4+ cells, long-lived donors had more of them and higher diversity. Changes seen in expanded clonotypes were possibly confounded by donor CMV status left unknown.

These data are also associated with another study on T cells of mothers and their children. That source adds: Thymic selection molds TCR recombination output in a comparable way in related and unrelated pairs.

The V call is TRBV9, the J call TRBJ1-4; no firm D call. Sequences were obtained from blood. The sequence derives from a boy younger than 18 in good health. The CDR3: CASSANYEKLVF. DNA for the CDR3: TGTGCCAGCAGCGCCAACTATGAAAAACTGGTTTTT.